Listed below are T cell receptor beta chains from one sample, sequenced in a study of glioma-infiltrating T cells after dendritic cell vaccination. Sequenced by immunoSEQ multiplex PCR; TCRdb stores in-frame clones only, minus some. The sample shows about 73,000 clones, roughly 87% of them seen only once. The sequences come from blood, collected before dendritic cell vaccination. Every receptor here comes from a human donor with glioblastoma. Each CDR3 is given with its conserved first and last residue. A D gene is named only where the DNA matches it firmly. The size field is filled for only some rows; it gives once, few, many or a size class.

abundance: NA; d_gene: TRBD1; j_gene: TRBJ2-7; v_gene: TRBV5-1; CDR3aa: CASSPTGGLGYEQYF; CDR3nt: TGCGCCAGCAGCCCGACAGGGGGCTTGGGTTACGAGCAGTACTTC
abundance: NA; d_gene: NA; j_gene: TRBJ2-2; v_gene: TRBV5-4; CDR3aa: CASSLSGMNTGELFF; CDR3nt: TGTGCCAGCAGCTTGTCAGGCATGAACACCGGGGAGCTGTTTTTT
abundance: NA; d_gene: TRBD2; j_gene: TRBJ2-3; v_gene: TRBV5-1; CDR3aa: CASSRYSGSTSTDTQYF; CDR3nt: TGCGCCAGCAGCAGATATAGCGGGAGTACTAGCACAGATACGCAGTATTTT
abundance: NA; d_gene: NA; j_gene: TRBJ2-3; v_gene: TRBV9; CDR3aa: CASSVAGGGTDTQYF; CDR3nt: TGTGCCAGCAGCGTAGCGGGTGGTGGCACAGATACGCAGTATTTT
abundance: few; d_gene: NA; j_gene: TRBJ1-5; v_gene: TRBV7-8; CDR3aa: CASSLAFTGDQPQHF; CDR3nt: TGTGCCAGCAGCTTAGCGTTTACCGGGGATCAGCCCCAGCATTTT
abundance: few; d_gene: NA; j_gene: TRBJ1-3; v_gene: TRBV6-1; CDR3aa: CASSEMGSSGNTIYF; CDR3nt: TGTGCCAGCAGTGAAATGGGCAGCTCTGGAAACACCATATATTTT
abundance: NA; d_gene: NA; j_gene: TRBJ1-2; v_gene: TRBV6-1; CDR3aa: CASRAQTNYGYTF; CDR3nt: TGTGCCAGCAGAGCTCAAACTAACTATGGCTACACCTTC
abundance: NA; d_gene: TRBD1; j_gene: TRBJ1-1; v_gene: TRBV9; CDR3aa: CASSAPGTGIISRSTEAFF; CDR3nt: TGTGCCAGCAGCGCCCCCGGGACAGGGATAATTTCTAGGAGCACTGAAGCTTTCTTT
abundance: NA; d_gene: TRBD1; j_gene: TRBJ2-1; v_gene: TRBV6-1; CDR3aa: CASSITGASYNEQFF; CDR3nt: TGTGCCAGCAGCATCACAGGGGCCTCCTACAATGAGCAGTTCTTC
abundance: few; d_gene: TRBD1; j_gene: TRBJ2-7; v_gene: TRBV7-6; CDR3aa: CASSSGQGAYYEQYF; CDR3nt: TGTGCCAGCAGCTCGGGACAGGGAGCTTACTACGAGCAGTACTTC
abundance: NA; d_gene: NA; j_gene: TRBJ2-7; v_gene: TRBV5-1; CDR3aa: CASSLGGYEQYF; CDR3nt: TGCGCCAGCAGCCTCGGGGGCTACGAGCAGTACTTC
abundance: NA; d_gene: NA; j_gene: TRBJ1-5; v_gene: TRBV28; CDR3aa: CASSGGRGSSNQPQHF; CDR3nt: TGTGCCAGCAGCGGAGGAAGGGGGAGTAGCAATCAGCCCCAGCATTTT
abundance: NA; d_gene: NA; j_gene: TRBJ1-2; v_gene: TRBV7-9; CDR3aa: CASSSTGFGYGYTF; CDR3nt: TGTGCCAGCAGTTCTACAGGGTTCGGCTATGGCTACACCTTC
abundance: NA; d_gene: TRBD2; j_gene: TRBJ2-3; v_gene: TRBV6-1; CDR3aa: CASSEYREGTSGRWSDTQYF; CDR3nt: TGTGCCAGCAGTGAATACCGGGAGGGGACTAGCGGCCGGTGGTCAGATACGCAGTATTTT
abundance: NA; d_gene: TRBD2; j_gene: TRBJ2-5; v_gene: TRBV7-9; CDR3aa: CASSLGSGSETQYF; CDR3nt: TGTGCCAGCAGCCTAGGTAGCGGGAGTGAGACCCAGTACTTC
abundance: NA; d_gene: TRBD1; j_gene: TRBJ1-5; v_gene: TRBV30; CDR3aa: CAWSRDRGYQPQHF; CDR3nt: TGTGCCTGGAGCAGGGACAGGGGCTATCAGCCCCAGCATTTT
abundance: NA; d_gene: NA; j_gene: TRBJ2-3; v_gene: TRBV5-1; CDR3aa: CASSRGPRGVSTDTQYF; CDR3nt: TGCGCCAGCAGCCGAGGACCCAGGGGGGTGAGCACAGATACGCAGTATTTT
abundance: NA; d_gene: TRBD1; j_gene: TRBJ1-2; v_gene: TRBV7-6; CDR3aa: CASSPGGDYGYTF; CDR3nt: TGTGCCAGCAGCCCAGGGGGAGACTATGGCTACACCTTC
abundance: NA; d_gene: NA; j_gene: TRBJ1-5; v_gene: TRBV18; CDR3aa: CASSPRLTDYQPQHF; CDR3nt: TGTGCCAGCTCACCACGGCTTACGGACTATCAGCCCCAGCATTTT
abundance: NA; d_gene: TRBD1; j_gene: TRBJ2-2; v_gene: TRBV15; CDR3aa: CATSRVGGTGAGELFF; CDR3nt: TGTGCCACCAGCAGAGTCGGCGGGACAGGGGCCGGGGAGCTGTTTTTT
abundance: NA; d_gene: TRBD1; j_gene: TRBJ2-5; v_gene: TRBV11-2; CDR3aa: CASSLYTSTGQGWETQYF; CDR3nt: TGTGCCAGCAGCCTTTATACGTCCACGGGACAGGGTTGGGAGACCCAGTACTTC
abundance: NA; d_gene: TRBD1; j_gene: TRBJ1-4; v_gene: TRBV2; CDR3aa: CASSGNPGQGLPKLFF; CDR3nt: TGTGCCAGCAGTGGGAACCCGGGACAGGGCCTTCCAAAACTGTTTTTT